This note documents a single T cell receptor beta chain sequence. The antigen remains undetermined. A read error may produce the germline difference seen at one junction end. Vbeta (60) and Jbeta (13) primers were used in the PCR. Generated by immunoSEQ multiplex PCR, the TCRdb table keeps only in-frame clones and is missing some. Among about 110,000 clones listed, approximately 86% were seen once. CDR1 is LNHDA, CDR2 SQIVND, per germline (reference sequence). The CDR3 has 16 amino acids. The data belong to a study of cytomegalovirus exposure and HLA in healthy donors. Findings and limits, study-wide: An analysis done earlier found most TCR beta V segments productive about 87% or about 30% of the time.

The clonotype was recovered from a man aged 35-49 years in good health and CMV-seronegative. The chain links TRBV19 to TRBJ1-1; TRBD1 matches 10 bases. Material for sequencing was PBMCs. The CDR3 DNA follows: TGTGCCAGTCAAACGATCCAGAGGGGACAGGGGAAGGGAGGGGACTTT. Translation gives CASQTIQRGQGKGGDF. Supplemented by reference TRBV19 and TRBJ1-1, the full variable domain reads DGGITQSPKYLFRKEGQNVTLSCEQNLNHDAMYWYRQDPGQGLRLIYYSQIVNDFQKGDIAEGYSVSREKKESFPLTVTSAQKNPTAFYLCASQTIQRGQGKGGDFGQGTRLTVV.